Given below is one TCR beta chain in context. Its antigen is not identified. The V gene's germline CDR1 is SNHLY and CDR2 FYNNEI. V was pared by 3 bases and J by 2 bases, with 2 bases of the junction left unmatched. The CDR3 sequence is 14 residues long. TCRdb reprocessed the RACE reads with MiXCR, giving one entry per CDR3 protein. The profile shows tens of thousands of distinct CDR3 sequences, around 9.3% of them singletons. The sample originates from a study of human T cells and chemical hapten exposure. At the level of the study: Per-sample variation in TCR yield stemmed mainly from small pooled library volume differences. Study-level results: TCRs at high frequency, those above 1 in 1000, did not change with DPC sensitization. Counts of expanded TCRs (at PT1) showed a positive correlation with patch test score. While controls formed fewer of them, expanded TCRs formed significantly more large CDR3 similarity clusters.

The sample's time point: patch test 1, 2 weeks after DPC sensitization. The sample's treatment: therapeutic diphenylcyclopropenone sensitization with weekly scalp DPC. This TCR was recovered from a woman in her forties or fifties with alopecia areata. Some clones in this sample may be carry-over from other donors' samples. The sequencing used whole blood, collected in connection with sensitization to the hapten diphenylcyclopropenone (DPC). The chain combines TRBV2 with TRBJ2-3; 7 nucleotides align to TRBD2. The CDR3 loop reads CASSDGGTTDTQYF. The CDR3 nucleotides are TGTGCCAGCAGTGACGGGGGGACCACAGATACGCAGTATTTT.